These T cell receptor beta chains were read from a single sample in a study of cytomegalovirus exposure and HLA in healthy donors. Data came from immunoSEQ multiplex PCR; TCRdb stores just in-frame clones and leaves some out. The repertoire holds some 150,000 clones, 80% seen once, with around 2.5% in the top ten. The sample taken for sequencing was PBMCs. Receptor source: a man in his forties or fifties in good health and CMV-seronegative. Each CDR3 is given without its conserved first and last residue.

v_gene	j_gene	CDR3aa
TRBV5-1	TRBJ2-4	ASSLTGTGEAKNIQY
TRBV6-1	TRBJ2-1	ASSGRGGSYNEQF
TRBV18	TRBJ2-1	ASSRELAGNEQF
TRBV7-9	TRBJ2-7	ASSLAAGNYEQY
TRBV5-1	TRBJ1-1	ASTLGGANTEAF
TRBV7-9	TRBJ1-4	ASSFTGIATNEKLF
TRBV25-1	TRBJ2-5	ASNSVGDTLTETQY
TRBV15	TRBJ1-2	ATSRDRGDYYT
TRBV15	TRBJ2-7	ATSRLQGSYEQY
TRBV19	TRBJ1-3	AARGLGNTIY
TRBV5-6	TRBJ1-1	ASRLRRVGNTEAF
TRBV7-9	TRBJ2-7	ASSLSGSHEQY
TRBV18	TRBJ2-7	ASSPRASGGNSYEQY
TRBV29-1	TRBJ1-1	SVRSNRGEVTEAF
TRBV5-1	TRBJ1-1	ASSFGERNTEAF
TRBV23-1	TRBJ1-5	ASSQSGRGDNQPQH
TRBV6-1	TRBJ1-1	AIMEVLAF
TRBV4-1	TRBJ1-3	ASSQGAVRGGNTIY
TRBV6-1	TRBJ2-3	ASSSGQANTDTQY
TRBV7-9	TRBJ2-5	ASSNWGRQETQY
TRBV5-8	TRBJ2-7	ASSLLRGRGISYEQY
TRBV6-1	TRBJ2-5	ASSVTGTASGTQY
TRBV10-1	TRBJ2-3	ASSEERDTDTQY
TRBV19	TRBJ1-1	ASSPAARNTEAF
TRBV27	TRBJ2-3	ASGEGFGRATDTQY